This is a list of T cell receptor beta chains from one sample in a study of tumor-infiltrating lymphocytes in primary liver carcinoma. TCRdb passed the multiplex PCR reads through MiXCR, listing each CDR3 protein once. Of approximately 190,000 distinct CDR3 sequences listed, around 85% are singletons. Material for sequencing was tumor tissue from primary liver carcinoma. These receptor sequences come from a middle-aged man with primary liver carcinoma and hepatitis B virus infection. The CDR3 runs from the conserved cysteine through the conserved F or W. A D gene is named only where the DNA matches it firmly. A clone size is listed for some rows: how often the clone was seen (once, few, many), or a class if it is expanded.

size | J | V | D | CDR3 | DNA
many | TRBJ2-7 | TRBV6-1 | TRBD2 | CASSVSTSGSYEQYF | TGTGCCAGCAGTGTCTCGACTAGCGGATCCTACGAGCAGTACTTC
NA | TRBJ1-1 | TRBV6-1 | TRBD1 | CASGLTGGGGREAFF | TGTGCCAGCGGTCTCACAGGGGGTGGAGGACGAGAAGCTTTCTTT
NA | TRBJ2-1 | TRBV10-3 | NA | CAIRGNQGNEQIF | TGTGCCATCCGAGGGAATCAAGGCAATGAGCAGATCTTC
NA | TRBJ2-7 | TRBV11-2 | TRBD2 | CASSLTLASASEQYF | TGTGCCAGTAGCTTAACACTAGCGAGTGCTAGCGAGCAGTACTTC
medium-sized | TRBJ2-7 | TRBV11-1 | TRBD1 | CASSSGPGQGSYEQYF | TGTGCCAGCAGCTCTGGTCCGGGACAGGGTTCCTACGAGCAGTACTTC
NA | TRBJ1-4 | TRBV6-1 | NA | CASNGVGLATNEKLFF | TGTGCCAGCAATGGAGTGGGTCTGGCAACTAATGAAAAACTGTTTTTT
NA | TRBJ2-3 | TRBV6-2/TRBV6-3 | NA | CVGSSHRDSEAQYF | TGTGTCGGCAGTTCGCACCGGGACTCCGAAGCGCAGTATTTT
once | TRBJ2-7 | TRBV28 | NA | CASRPLADQRVEYF | TGCGCCAGCAGACCCCTGGCGGACCAGAGAGTCGAGTACTTC
few | TRBJ2-2 | TRBV29-1 | NA | CSVGTGPNSGELFF | TGCAGCGTTGGCACAGGGCCAAACTCCGGGGAGCTGTTTTTT
NA | TRBJ2-7 | TRBV29-1 | NA | CSAWTRPSYEEYF | TGCAGCGCCTGGACAAGACCTTCCTACGAGGAGTACTTC
NA | TRBJ1-1 | TRBV12-3/TRBV12-4 | NA | CASSLGLMNTVAFF | TGTGCCAGCAGTTTGGGACTGATGAACACTGTAGCTTTCTTT
NA | TRBJ2-7 | TRBV29-1 | TRBD2 | CSIKVMGLAGGPYEQYF | TGCAGCATTAAGGTTATGGGACTAGCGGGAGGTCCCTACGAGCAGTACTTC
NA | TRBJ2-3 | TRBV6-6 | TRBD2 | CASSPGGSSTDTHCF | TGTGCCAGCAGCCCCGGGGGGTCTAGCACAGATACGCATTGTTTT
NA | TRBJ2-5 | TRBV6-1 | NA | CAIADRRAQDTQYF | TGTGCCATCGCGGACCGGAGAGCACAAGATACCCAGTACTTC
once | TRBJ2-7 | TRBV14 | TRBD2 | CAGSHRTSGSEQYF | TGTGCCGGCAGCCACCGGACTAGCGGGAGTGAGCAATACTTC
NA | TRBJ2-2 | TRBV12-3/TRBV12-4 | TRBD1 | CASSLGRGLTGELFF | TGTGCGAGCAGTTTGGGCAGGGGGCTGACCGGGGAGCTGTTTTTT
NA | TRBJ2-4 | TRBV10-2 | NA | CASSPQRLAINIQYF | TGCGCCAGTAGTCCACAACGGCTAGCCATAAACATTCAGTACTTC
NA | TRBJ2-3 | TRBV6-6 | TRBD2 | CASGLSGRGADTQFF | TGTGCCAGCGGCCTTAGCGGGAGGGGGGCAGATACGCAGTTTTTT
few | TRBJ2-5 | TRBV11-1 | TRBD2 | CASSQLGGIQYF | TGTGCCAGCAGCCAGCTGGGGGGGATCCAGTACTTC
many | TRBJ1-2 | TRBV4-1 | TRBD1 | CASSPSRDRGSYGYTF | TGCGCCAGCAGCCCGTCCCGGGACAGGGGGAGCTATGGCTACACCTTC
NA | TRBJ2-5 | TRBV5-6 | TRBD2 | CASTQTSWRAGSQYF | TGTGCCAGCACCCAGACTAGCTGGAGGGCCGGGAGCCAGTACTTC
NA | TRBJ2-5 | TRBV4-3 | NA | CASSLVLMVAQYF | TGCGCCAGCAGCCTAGTCCTAATGGTGGCCCAGTACTTC
NA | TRBJ2-3 | TRBV4-3 | NA | CASSLDLRPDTQYF | TGTGCCAGCAGCCTAGATTTGAGACCGGATACGCAGTATTTT
NA | TRBJ1-2 | TRBV12-3/TRBV12-4 | NA | CASSLEERGYSF | TGTGCTAGCAGTTTAGAGGAGCGGGGCTACAGCTTC
many | TRBJ2-5 | TRBV5-4 | NA | CASSFPGPGSQETQYF | TGTGCCAGCAGCTTCCCCGGCCCGGGAAGCCAAGAGACCCAGTACTTC
NA | TRBJ2-1 | TRBV11-2 | NA | CTSSLGNSASSYNEQFF | TGTACTAGCAGCTTAGGTAACAGTGCGAGCTCCTACAATGAGCAGTTCTTC
NA | TRBJ1-2 | TRBV11-2 | NA | CASNLDGYYGHTF | TGTGCCAGCAACTTAGATGGATACTATGGCCACACCTTC
NA | TRBJ1-2 | TRBV6-2/TRBV6-3 | NA | CASRGSEHGVNYGYTF | TGTGCCAGCAGGGGAAGTGAACATGGCGTGAACTATGGCTACACCTTC
once | TRBJ1-5 | TRBV6-6 | NA | CVSSCEAGDQPQHF | TGTGTCAGCAGTTGCGAGGCAGGGGATCAGCCCCAGCATTTT
NA | TRBJ2-3 | TRBV6-2/TRBV6-3 | NA | CASSTAVANTQYF | TGTGCCAGTAGTACGGCAGTAGCGAATACGCAGTATTTT
NA | TRBJ2-1 | TRBV11-2 | TRBD1 | CASNFTGVNEKFF | TGTGCTAGCAACTTCACAGGGGTCAATGAGAAGTTCTTC